Shown below are 14 T cell receptor beta chains from a single sample sequenced in a study of tumor and adjacent non-tumor tissue in lung cancer. The library came from three nested PCR rounds adapted from ARM-PCR protocols. TCRdb analysed the multiplex PCR reads with MiXCR anew, one entry per CDR3 protein. The data contain about 93,000 distinct CDR3 sequences, approximately 65% of them singletons. No cell sorting was done before RNA was extracted from the tissue. The material sequenced was lung tumor tissue. These receptor sequences come from a man between 60 and 75 years old with non-small cell lung cancer.

About this clonotype: One end of the junction fails to match germline, which may point to a read error. The chain links TRBV6-6 to TRBJ1-1; D may be TRBD1 (6 bases). The germline gives CDR1 MNHNY, CDR2 SVGAGI (reference sequence). This CDR3 has 15 amino acids. The CDR3 loop is CASSYSTGAGTEDFF. The CDR3 DNA reads as TGTGCCAGCAGTTACTCGACAGGAGCAGGAACTGAAGATTTCTTT.

The count of this clonotype is one. Relative to the germline gene, one junction end is altered; a read error may explain this. The CDR3 loop is CASSLIPGNEHFF. CDR3 coding DNA: TGTGCCAGCAGCTTAATCCCAGGTAATGAGCACTTCTTC. V usage is TRBV7-9 and J usage is TRBJ2-1; D gene ambiguous. The CDR3 spans 13 residues. Looked up from germline, CDR1 is SEHNR and CDR2 is FQNEAQ (reference sequence).

This clonotype has a count of ten or more. The V gene is TRBV20-1, the J gene TRBJ2-2; TRBD2 might be the D (6 bases). CDR1 is DFQATT and CDR2 is SNEGSKA in the germline V gene (reference sequence). Trimming removed 2 bases at V and 2 bases at J, with 24 bases between. CDR3 size: 19 residues. CDR3 loop: CSARRGGYVGDVNTGELFF. The CDR3 DNA follows: TGCAGTGCTAGAAGGGGAGGCTATGTTGGGGACGTCAACACCGGGGAGCTGTTTTTT.

The chain joins TRBV11-1 to TRBJ2-7; D not certain. The CDR3 consists of 14 residues. CDR1 is SGHAT, CDR2 FQDESV, per germline (reference sequence). The germline V and J ends were trimmed by 6 bases and 2 bases, with 14 bases remaining between them. The CDR3, as DNA: TGTGCCAGCAGTTTCCCCGACGGCGCCTACGAGCAGTACTTC. It encodes CASSFPDGAYEQYF.

Details on this clonotype: One end of the junction is discordant with germline, which a read error may explain. The V call is TRBV20-1, the J call TRBJ2-3; D remains ambiguous. The CDR3 sequence is 12 residues long. Germline CDR1 is DFQATT and CDR2 is SNEGSKA (reference sequence). CDR3: CGARMGTDTQYF. The CDR3 bases are TGCGGTGCTAGGATGGGCACAGATACGCAGTATTTT.

This clonotype was counted between two and nine times. The conserved closing phenylalanine or tryptophan is absent in this CDR3, likely reflecting a read error. The chain recombines TRBV4-3 with TRBJ1-1, with no clear D. The CDR3 consists of 15 residues. Germline V gives CDR1 LGHNA, CDR2 YSLEER. The CDR3 sequence: CTSSHYRAGITEAFI. Written as DNA, the CDR3 is TGCACCAGCAGCCACTATCGCGCGGGGATCACTGAAGCTTTCATT.

The sample holds many counts of this clonotype. This rearrangement joins TRBV28 to TRBJ2-7; perhaps TRBD2 as D (5 bases). This CDR3 comprises 14 residues. V lost 3 bases and J 0 bases, leaving 9 bases between the germline ends. Looked up from germline, CDR1 is MDHEN and CDR2 is SYDVKM. CDR3 residues: CASSFAGSSYEQYF. The DNA for the CDR3 is TGTGCCAGCAGTTTTGCGGGTTCCTCCTACGAGCAGTACTTC.

Worth noting for this clonotype: It is likely a read error, because the conserved phenylalanine at the end of the CDR3 is missing. CDR3 amino acids: CASSFQEYNSPLHL. DNA of the CDR3: TGTGCCAGCAGTTTCCAGGAGTATAATTCACCCCTCCACCTT. V is TRBV6-5 and J is TRBJ1-6; D not resolved. The CDR3 runs 14 residues. V lost 4 bases to trimming and J lost 4 bases, with 8 bases between them. Germline-derived CDR1 and CDR2 are MNHEY and SVGAGI.

This clonotype was seen once. The junction departs from the called germline gene at one end, perhaps through a read error. The chain couples TRBV5-1 to TRBJ2-5; D is possibly TRBD1 (5 bases). CDR3 size: 14 residues. Looked up from germline, CDR1 is SGHRS and CDR2 is YFSETQ. CDR3 DNA sequence: TGCGTCAGCAGCCGAGGACAAATCCAAGAGATCCAGTACTTC. Amino acid sequence: CVSSRGQIQEIQYF.

As concerns this clonotype: This may arise from a read error, as a much more abundant clone is one base away. This chain links TRBV5-1 with TRBJ2-6; maybe TRBD1 (5 bases). Looked up from germline, CDR1 is SGHRS and CDR2 is YFSETQ. This CDR3 comprises 18 residues. CDR3 DNA: TGCGCCAGCAGCCCATCTAGGGGCCCTTCCTCTGGGGCCAACGACCTGACTTTC. This gives the protein CASSPSRGPSSGANDLTF.

This clonotype was seen a few times. The chain is built from TRBV11-3 and TRBJ2-2; D remains ambiguous. Germline-derived CDR1 and CDR2 are SGHNT and YENEEA. The germline V and J ends were trimmed by 4 bases and 9 bases, with 9 bases remaining between them. The CDR3 totals 12 residues. CDR3 nucleotide sequence: TGTGCCAGCAGCTACTCGCCCAGGGAGCTGTTTTTT. Translation: CASSYSPRELFF. The full variable domain, rest sourced from reference TRBV11-3 and TRBJ2-2, is EAGVVQSPRYKIIEKKQPVAFWCNPISGHNTLYWYLQNLGQGPELLIRYENEEAVDDSQLPKDRFSAERLKGVDSTLKIQPAELGDSAVYLCASSYSPRELFFGEGSRLTVL.

A note on this clonotype: Just one base apart from a much larger clone, this may be a read error. The J gene is TRBJ2-5, the V gene TRBV6-5; the D is unclear. The length of the CDR3 is 13 residues. V was trimmed by 7 bases and J by 4 bases, leaving 13 bases between them. CDR1 is MNHEY, CDR2 SVGAGI, per germline. CDR3 sequence (DNA): TGTGCCAGCATGGTCATAGTGGGAGAGACCCAGTACTTC. Residues: CASMVIVGETQYF.

The genes are TRBV11-1 and TRBJ2-7, with TRBD1 as a possible D gene (5 bases). V gave up 2 bases and J gave up 4 bases, with 21 bases separating them. The CDR3 loop spans 17 amino acids. CDR1 SGHAT and CDR2 FQDESV come from the germline V gene (reference sequence). This chain's CDR3 is CASSLKTVSHRFYEQYF. CDR3 nucleotides: TGTGCCAGCAGCTTAAAGACAGTCTCCCACCGATTTTACGAGCAGTACTTC.

This clonotype has just one count. This chain uses TRBV9 with TRBJ1-4; 11 nucleotides agree with TRBD1. The CDR3 is 16 residues long. The ends lost 4 bases at V and 8 bases at J; junction bases unmatched: 10. Per the germline V gene, CDR1 is SGDLS and CDR2 is YYNGEE. The DNA of the CDR3 is TGTGCCAGCAGCATAGAGGACAGGGGGCCTGGAGAAAAACTGTTTTTT. Translated: CASSIEDRGPGEKLFF.